These T cell receptor beta chains were read from a single sample in a study of blood T cell repertoires in COVID-19. This table comes from immunoSEQ multiplex PCR, and its TCRdb copy is limited to in-frame clones, with some not included. The sample has about 320,000 clones, around 88% seen once. Sequenced input: peripheral blood. The origin of the receptors is a woman between 45 and 60 years old with acute or convalescent COVID-19. The CDR3 runs from the conserved cysteine through the conserved F or W. Fields, in order: V gene, D gene, CDR3 length, clone size, J gene, CDR3 protein, CDR3 DNA. A D gene is named only where the DNA matches it firmly. Clone size is not always given. Where it is, it says once, few, many or a class for expanded clones.

>TRBV2|TRBD1|14|-|TRBJ1-1
CASTGTGGYTEAFF
TGTGCCAGCACCGGGACAGGGGGTTACACTGAAGCTTTCTTT
>TRBV4-1|-|18|-|TRBJ2-1
CASSQDVGLRRLDNEQFF
TGCGCCAGCAGCCAAGATGTAGGACTACGAAGATTGGACAATGAGCAGTTCTTC
>TRBV11-2|-|14|-|TRBJ2-1
CASSFGEGANEQFF
TGTGCCAGCAGCTTTGGCGAGGGCGCCAATGAGCAGTTCTTC
>TRBV10-2|TRBD2|16|-|TRBJ2-5
CASSESRAGAKETQYF
TGCGCCAGCAGTGAGTCCCGAGCGGGGGCAAAAGAGACCCAGTACTTC
>TRBV18|-|13|-|TRBJ2-7
CASSPGSFYEQYF
TGTGCCAGCTCACCGGGGAGTTTCTACGAGCAGTACTTC
>TRBV3-1/TRBV3-2|TRBD2|15|once|TRBJ2-5
CASSPYSGGAETQYF
TGTGCCAGCAGCCCGTACAGCGGGGGGGCTGAGACCCAGTACTTC
>TRBV16|-|13|few|TRBJ1-5
CASSPQGNQPQHF
TGTGCCAGCAGCCCACAGGGAAATCAGCCCCAGCATTTT
>TRBV9|TRBD1|15|-|TRBJ2-2
CASSELQGATGELFF
TGTGCCAGCAGTGAATTACAGGGGGCCACCGGGGAGCTGTTTTTT
>TRBV7-2|TRBD2|14|-|TRBJ2-3
CASSLGLGSDTQYF
TGTGCCAGCAGCCTTGGACTAGGATCAGATACGCAGTATTTT
>TRBV19|-|12|-|TRBJ2-3
CASSLSRDTQYF
TGTGCCAGTAGTTTAAGCCGGGATACGCAGTATTTT
>TRBV5-4|-|14|-|TRBJ2-6
CASTSNSGANVLTF
TGTGCCAGCACCAGTAACTCTGGGGCCAACGTCCTGACTTTC
>TRBV3-1/TRBV3-2|TRBD1|18|-|TRBJ2-4
CASSQDADRVGTKNIQYF
TGTGCCAGCAGCCAAGATGCGGACAGGGTCGGAACCAAAAACATTCAGTACTTC
>TRBV29-1|TRBD1|13|-|TRBJ1-4
CSVNPRGDEKLFF
TGCAGCGTCAACCCCAGGGGGGATGAAAAACTGTTTTTT
>TRBV5-4|TRBD1|14|-|TRBJ1-6
CASSIGTDNSPLHF
TGTGCCAGCAGCATCGGGACAGATAATTCACCCCTCCACTTT
>TRBV6-5|-|15|once|TRBJ1-3
CASSTTGVSGNTIYF
TGTGCCAGCAGCACGACAGGAGTCTCTGGAAACACCATATATTTT
>TRBV2|-|12|few|TRBJ2-7
CASSPRGDEQYF
TGTGCCAGCAGCCCCAGGGGCGACGAGCAGTACTTC